These 13 T cell receptor beta chains share one sample of origin, sequenced in a study of blood T cell repertoires in COVID-19 (dated by TCRdb to 2018 to 2020). Libraries were prepared through the immunoSEQ multiplex PCR assay. TCRdb's version of the immuneACCESS table is confined to in-frame rearrangements and falls short of the full clone set. An unresolved V gene accounts for under half of the shortfall where checked; the remainder is of unknown origin. The sample table lists 250,000 to 300,000 clones, about 93% of them with a count of one. The leading ten clones occupy around 1.1% of the sample. The sample consisted of PBMCs or T cells enriched from blood (not recorded which). Every receptor here comes from a woman under 40 who had recovered from COVID-19.

The chain combines TRBV9 with TRBJ2-6; D unclear. The V gene's germline CDR1 is SGDLS and CDR2 YYNGEE. This CDR3 comprises 15 residues. Trimming cost V 3 bases and J 4 bases, with 11 bases left between them. The CDR3 nucleotides read TGTGCCAGCAGCGCCGAAGCTATGGGGGCCAACGTCCTGACTTTC. This translates into CASSAEAMGANVLTF.

The chain couples TRBV5-1 to TRBJ2-2; 8 bases agree with TRBD2. V lost 4 bases and J lost 0; bases outside the gene matches: 11. The CDR3 length is 18 residues. Germline assignment: CDR1 SGHRS and CDR2 YFSETQ. The CDR3 sequence: CASSPRGGSGANTGELFF. The DNA for the CDR3 is TGCGCCAGCAGCCCACGGGGGGGTAGCGGCGCGAACACCGGGGAGCTGTTTTTT.

The chain links TRBV3-1 (or the pseudogene TRBV3-2) to TRBJ2-1; TRBD2 aligns across 8 bases. Germline loops: CDR1 LGHDT, CDR2 YNNKEL (reference sequence). CDR3 length equals 15 residues. The V and J ends lost 0 bases and 4 bases, in that order; junction bases with no gene match: 2. The CDR3 region has the DNA TGTGCCAGCAGCCAAGACACTAGCGGTTACAATGAGCAGTTCTTC. It specifies CASSQDTSGYNEQFF.

V and J are TRBV18 and TRBJ2-1, with 13 bases identical to TRBD2. After removal of 3 bases from V and 4 bases from J, the junction contained 12 bases not matched to a gene. This CDR3 comprises 19 residues. The germline CDR1 and CDR2 sequences are KGHSH and LQKENI. The CDR3 region has the DNA TGTGCCAGCTCACCGCTCGGACTAGCGGGAGTTGGTCCGTACAATGAGCAGTTCTTC. Translating gives CASSPLGLAGVGPYNEQFF.

This chain joins TRBV30 and TRBJ1-2; D remains ambiguous. V lost 0 bases and J 5 bases, leaving 13 bases between the germline ends. This CDR3 is built from 14 residues. Germline V CDR1 and CDR2: GTSNPN, SVGIG (reference sequence). The CDR3 DNA follows: TGTGCCTGGAGTGTTGCCCCTAGGCGGTATGGCTACACCTTC. Its protein product is CAWSVAPRRYGYTF.

The chain combines TRBV9 with TRBJ2-2; D may be TRBD1 (5 bases). Trimming stripped 4 bases from V and 0 bases from J, with 13 bases between. CDR1 is SGDLS and CDR2 is YYNGEE in the germline V gene. The CDR3 extends over 16 amino acids. This chain's CDR3 is CASSLSGHPNTGELFF. In DNA form, the CDR3 reads TGTGCCAGCAGCCTGTCTGGACACCCGAACACCGGGGAGCTGTTTTTT.

This chain joins TRBV14 and TRBJ2-7, with 8 bases aligning to TRBD1. Losses at the gene ends were 0 bases for V and 3 bases for J; bases not matched to a gene: 7. The germline V gene encodes CDR1 SGHDN and CDR2 FVKESK. The CDR3 consists of 16 residues. CDR3 region: CASSQDLSGGLYEQYF. CDR3 in DNA: TGTGCCAGCAGCCAAGATTTATCAGGGGGCCTCTACGAGCAGTACTTC.

This rearrangement joins TRBV6-2 or TRBV6-3 to TRBJ2-3, with 15 bases aligning to TRBD2. The CDR3 extends over 16 amino acids. Germline CDR1 is MNHEY and CDR2 is SVGEGT. V lost 6 bases and J lost 8; bases outside the gene matches: 9. The CDR3 reads CASSPGLAGGRLTQYF. For the CDR3, the DNA is TGTGCCAGCAGCCCGGGACTAGCGGGAGGTAGACTTACGCAGTATTTT.

The CDR3 sequence is CASSLVGQYEQYF. The CDR3 nucleotides read TGTGCCAGCAGCTTAGTGGGACAGTACGAGCAGTACTTC. The chain is built from TRBV7-2 and TRBJ2-7; 7 nucleotides agree with TRBD1. CDR3 length: 13 amino acids. Trimming at V came to 1 base and at J to 4 bases, leaving 1 base not matched to a gene. Per germline, CDR1 SGHTA and CDR2 FQGNSA.

The chain uses TRBV5-4 and TRBJ2-1, with D possibly TRBD2 on 5 matching bases. V dropped 4 bases and J dropped 1 base, with 12 bases sitting between them. Germline V gives CDR1 SGHNT, CDR2 YYREEE (reference sequence). The CDR3 length is 15 residues. The CDR3: CASSPHTGSYNEQFF. The CDR3 bases are TGTGCCAGCAGCCCACACACGGGATCCTACAATGAGCAGTTCTTC.

This clone was observed at least ten times. The V gene is TRBV27, the J gene TRBJ2-7; weak D call: TRBD1 (6 bases). Trimming removed 8 bases at V and 2 bases at J, with 13 bases between. Germline V gene data show CDR1 as MNHEY and CDR2 as SMNVEV (reference sequence). This CDR3 comprises 13 residues. CDR3 in DNA: TGTGCCAGCGGCGACAGGAATACCTACGAGCAGTACTTC. As protein: CASGDRNTYEQYF.

The chain has TRBV19 and TRBJ2-1; possibly TRBD2 for D (5 bases). Deletions cut 2 bases from V and 10 bases from J, with 27 bases between. Germline-derived CDR1 and CDR2 are LNHDA and SQIVND (reference sequence). The CDR3 length is 18 residues. Here the CDR3 reads CASSIFIIDQRRSREQFF. DNA of the CDR3: TGTGCCAGTAGTATATTCATTATCGATCAGCGGAGGAGTCGGGAGCAGTTCTTC.

This clone was seen more than once but under ten times. The V call is TRBV19, the J call TRBJ1-1, with D maybe TRBD1 (6 bases). CDR3 length: 11 amino acids. Deletions cut 11 bases from V and 5 bases from J, with 12 bases between. Germline CDR1 is LNHDA and CDR2 is SQIVND (reference sequence). CDR3 nucleotide sequence: TGTGCCGTGGCGAGGGGGACTGAAGCTTTCTTT. Translated: CAVARGTEAFF.